Sequencing of this T cell receptor (beta chain) was carried out in a study of cytomegalovirus exposure and HLA in healthy donors. The table lists this clone with a few counts. Its specificity is not known. The CDR3 is made up of 16 amino acids. Germline V gives CDR1 MNHNY, CDR2 SVGAGI (reference sequence). V gave up 2 bases and J gave up 0 bases, with 11 bases separating them. Points from the study as a whole: Later work associated over 15,000 TCR beta sequences with HLA alleles at 0.05 false discovery rate. Analyses of presence/absence relied on an assumption of roughly uniform sequencing depth across donors.

Use of 60 Vbeta and 13 Jbeta primers characterized the PCR. Profiled with immunoSEQ multiplex PCR; TCRdb holds only in-frame clones, not every one. The profile shows more than 150,000 clones, around 80% of them singletons. The clonotype was recovered from a man between 18 and 35 years old in good health and CMV-seronegative. The chain combines TRBV6-6 with TRBJ1-3; D is ambiguous. The sequencing sample was made of PBMCs. The CDR3 sequence is CASSYTLSSSGNTIYF. The CDR3, as DNA: TGTGCCAGCAGTTACACGCTTTCTAGCTCTGGAAACACCATATATTTT.